These 22 T cell receptor beta chains originate from one sample sequenced in a study of read filtering for tumor transcriptome and immune sequencing. Molecular barcoded adaptors covering alpha/delta and beta/gamma chains were used on roughly 400 ng RNA. One entry per CDR3 protein, called by TCRdb with MiXCR from the reads. Of approximately 20,000 distinct CDR3 sequences listed, less than 25% are singletons. The sample comprised a population of CD138-negative cells sorted from bone marrow. These receptors were taken from a donor aged 40 or older with multiple myeloma.

This sequence joins TRBV6-6 and TRBJ1-5, with D possibly matching TRBD1 (6 bases). The germline gives CDR1 MNHNY, CDR2 SVGAGI (reference sequence). The V end lost 8 bases, the J end lost 6 bases, and 20 bases lay between the germline ends. The CDR3 has 15 amino acids. CDR3 DNA sequence: TGTGCCAGCTTACCTGGAAAACAGGGATTTCAGCCCCAGCATTTT. Its protein is CASLPGKQGFQPQHF.

This clonotype was counted many times. The chain employs TRBV29-1 and TRBJ2-2; D is undetermined. The germline CDR1 and CDR2 sequences are SQVTM and ANQGSEA. The length of the CDR3 is 13 residues. Trimming took off 4 bases at V and 4 bases at J, with 10 bases between the two ends. CDR3: CSVVAQVTGELFF. CDR3 bases: TGCAGCGTTGTTGCTCAAGTCACCGGGGAGCTGTTTTTT.

This clonotype was detected many times. The chain combines TRBV20-1 with TRBJ2-1, with D maybe TRBD2 (6 bases). The CDR3 sequence is 14 residues long. Germline V gene sequence: CDR1 DFQATT, CDR2 SNEGSKA (reference sequence). CDR3 coding DNA: TGCAGCTGGGGTTATGGCGGGACGAGAAATGAGCAGTTCTTC. This encodes CSWGYGGTRNEQFF.

The V and J genes are TRBV4-3 and TRBJ1-1, with D uncertain. The CDR3 loop spans 13 amino acids. CDR1 and CDR2 (germline): LGHNA, YSLEER. V lost 4 bases, J lost 4 bases, and 10 bases lay in between. The CDR3 DNA is TGCGCCAGCAGCCTCGGTTCGACCACTGAAGCTTTCTTT. Residues: CASSLGSTTEAFF.

The genes are TRBV3-1 and TRBJ1-1, with D uncertain. V was cut by 1 base and J by 8 bases, with 11 bases left in between. This CDR3 is 13 amino acids long. Germline V gene sequence: CDR1 LGHDT, CDR2 YNNKEL (reference sequence). Here the CDR3 DNA reads TGTGCCAGCAGCCAAGGAACCGATACCGAAGCTTTCTTT. Its translation is CASSQGTDTEAFF.

V and J are TRBV11-3 and TRBJ2-3, with D perhaps matching TRBD2 (5 bases). This CDR3 has 14 amino acids. The germline CDR1 and CDR2 sequences are SGHNT and YENEEA. Trimming left V 4 bases short and J 5 bases short, with 13 bases between. The CDR3 nucleotides are TGTGCCAGCAGCTGGAGGCCCGCGGGAGATACGCAGTATTTT. It codes for CASSWRPAGDTQYF. Using reference TRBV11-3 and TRBJ2-3 for the parts outside the CDR3, the full variable domain is EAGVVQSPRYKIIEKKQPVAFWCNPISGHNTLYWYLQNLGQGPELLIRYENEEAVDDSQLPKDRFSAERLKGVDSTLKIQPAELGDSAVYLCASSWRPAGDTQYFGPGTRLTVL.

J is TRBJ1-5 and V is TRBV28; D is undetermined. Per germline, CDR1 MDHEN and CDR2 SYDVKM. The ends were cut back, 5 bases at V and 3 bases at J, with 23 bases in the middle. The CDR3 loop spans 18 amino acids. The CDR3 loop reads CASSLGSLATISNQPQHF. In nucleotides, the CDR3 is TGTGCCAGCAGTCTCGGGTCGCTCGCCACGATCTCCAATCAGCCCCAGCATTTT.

This clonotype was recorded at least ten times. This rearrangement joins TRBV30 to TRBJ2-7; perhaps TRBD2 as D (6 bases). Trimming cost V 4 bases and J 1 base, with 11 bases left between them. CDR1 and CDR2 (germline): GTSNPN, SVGIG (reference sequence). The CDR3 is 13 residues long. This CDR3 reads CAWTREVSYEQYF. In DNA form, the CDR3 reads TGTGCCTGGACCAGGGAGGTTTCCTACGAGCAGTACTTC. The full variable domain, its missing parts supplied by reference TRBV30 and TRBJ2-7, is SQTIHQWPATLVQPVGSPLSLECTVEGTSNPNLYWYRQAAGRGLQLLFYSVGIGQISSEVPQNLSASRPQDRQFILSSKKLLLSDSGFYLCAWTREVSYEQYFGPGTRLTVT.

In its sample, this clonotype was seen a few times. The chain combines TRBV5-1 with TRBJ2-7; D unclear. The germline V gene has CDR1 SGHRS and CDR2 YFSETQ. The CDR3 loop spans 11 amino acids. V lost 4 bases to trimming and J lost 2 bases, with 4 bases between them. CDR3 protein: CASSRAYEQYF. The CDR3 DNA sequence: TGCGCCAGCAGCCGGGCCTACGAGCAGTACTTC.

Ten or more counts support this clonotype. V and J are TRBV18 and TRBJ1-1; no definite D call. V shed 5 bases and J shed 0 bases, with 10 bases lying between them. CDR1 is KGHSH and CDR2 is LQKENI in the germline V gene. This CDR3 has 14 residues. The CDR3 reads CASSARAMNTEAFF. As DNA, the CDR3 is TGTGCCAGCTCAGCTAGGGCCATGAACACTGAAGCTTTCTTT.

On this clonotype itself: This likely reflects a read error, since a far larger clone is one base away. This is likely a read error, given that the CDR3 carries no conserved phenylalanine or tryptophan at its end. The chain links TRBV5-8 to TRBJ2-1, with D tentatively TRBD1 (5 bases). The CDR3 is 18 residues long. Germline CDR1 SGHTS, CDR2 YDEGEE. V shed 2 bases and J shed 0 bases, with 18 bases lying between them. Written as DNA, the CDR3 is TGTGCCAGCAGCTTACGTTCACAGGAATATCTCTCCTACAATGAGCAGTTCTCC. Amino acid sequence: CASSLRSQEYLSYNEQFS.

The chain links TRBV4-2 to TRBJ2-1, with 8 bases identical to TRBD1. The CDR3 sequence is 15 residues long. Germline V gene data show CDR1 as LGHNA and CDR2 as YNFKEQ. Trimming took 5 bases from V and 4 from J; bases not matched to a gene: 7. CDR3: CASSKGTGDYNEQFF. The CDR3 DNA sequence: TGTGCCAGCAGCAAAGGGACAGGAGATTACAATGAGCAGTTCTTC.

With respect to this clonotype: The junction does not match germline at one end; this may be a read error. V is TRBV9 and J is TRBJ2-1; no definite D call. The CDR3 contains 12 residues. In germline, CDR1 is SGDLS, CDR2 YYNGEE. In DNA form, the CDR3 reads TGTGCCAGCAGCGGGTCCAGCAATGAGCGGTTCTTC. Translating it yields CASSGSSNERFF.

This clonotype is classed as medium-sized (0.01 to 0.1%). This chain links TRBV29-1 with TRBJ2-1; 9 bases align to TRBD2. After removal of 3 bases from V and 9 bases from J, the junction contained 9 bases not matched to a gene. The CDR3 loop spans 14 amino acids. In germline, CDR1 is SQVTM, CDR2 ANQGSEA. In nucleotides, the CDR3 is TGCAGCGTTGAGAGGACTAGCGAATTGGTTGAGCAGTTCTTC. This sequence encodes CSVERTSELVEQFF.

In this sample, this clonotype turned up many times. The chain links TRBV12-3 or TRBV12-4 to TRBJ1-1; the D gene is possibly TRBD1 (6 bases). Trimming shortened V by 4 bases and J by 1 base, and 13 bases separated the two germline ends. This CDR3 contains 15 residues. The CDR3 protein is CASSSTGQRNTEAFF. The DNA for the CDR3 is TGTGCCAGCAGTTCTACGGGACAAAGGAACACTGAAGCTTTCTTT.

This clonotype was observed at least ten times. The chain joins TRBV6-2 or TRBV6-3 to TRBJ2-1, with 12 bases that match TRBD2. V was clipped by 7 bases and J by 8 bases; unmatched bases: 12. The germline V gene has CDR1 MNHEY and CDR2 SVGEGT. This CDR3 has 16 residues. The CDR3 DNA reads as TGTGCCAGCACCGCGTTACTAGCGGGAGGTGGCGATGAGCAGTTCTTC. Protein: CASTALLAGGGDEQFF.

In regard to this clonotype: This may be a read error, as it is one base from a much larger clone. The rearrangement uses TRBV5-1 and TRBJ1-1; D may be TRBD1 (5 bases). The CDR3 covers 15 residues. The ends were cut back, 5 bases at V and 2 bases at J, with 16 bases in the middle. Germline V lookup: CDR1 SGHRS, CDR2 YFSETQ. CDR3 in amino acids: CASSPPGTTNTEAFF. The CDR3 DNA reads as TGCGCCAGCAGTCCACCCGGGACGACAAACACTGAAGCTTTCTTT.

As to this clonotype: Given a much more abundant clone one base away, this may be a read error. V and J are TRBV25-1 and TRBJ2-7; TRBD1 matches 8 bases. The V and J ends lost 4 bases and 6 bases, in that order; junction bases with no gene match: 11. CDR1 is MGHDK, CDR2 SYGVNS, per germline. This CDR3 contains 15 residues. Here the CDR3 reads CASSGGTTGGSEQYF. As DNA, the CDR3 is TGTGCCAGCAGTGGAGGGACCACAGGGGGGTCCGAGCAGTACTTC.

There are a few counts of this clonotype. A junction boundary mismatches the germline segment, possibly from a read error. This rearrangement joins TRBV19 to TRBJ2-3; 10 bases agree with TRBD2. Germline V gene lookup returns CDR1 LNHDA and CDR2 SQIVND (reference sequence). The CDR3 sequence is 14 residues long. The CDR3 loop is CASQASGSTDTQYF. The CDR3 nucleotides are TGTGCCAGTCAAGCTAGCGGGAGCACGGATACGCAGTATTTT.

This clonotype came up many times. The V call is TRBV6-2 or TRBV6-3, the J call TRBJ2-7; D is uncertain. Trimming pared 7 bases from V and 0 bases from J, leaving 13 bases between. This CDR3 is 14 amino acids long. CDR1 and CDR2 (germline): MNHEY, SVGEGT. In nucleotides, the CDR3 is TGTGCCAGCAAGAAGCAGAAGAGCTCCTACGAGCAGTACTTC. Its translation: CASKKQKSSYEQYF.

There are a few counts of this clonotype. The chain carries TRBV19 and TRBJ2-5, with D perhaps matching TRBD1 (6 bases). This CDR3 spans 15 amino acids. Looked up from germline, CDR1 is LNHDA and CDR2 is SQIVND (reference sequence). V lost 4 bases to trimming and J lost 5 bases, with 17 bases between them. CDR3 residues: CASSRQGRFAETQYF. For the CDR3, the DNA is TGTGCCAGTAGTAGGCAGGGGAGATTTGCGGAGACCCAGTACTTC.

This clonotype showed up just a few times. A much more abundant neighbour one base away suggests this may be a read error. CDR3 loop: CASSQAGTHEGEQCF. Written as DNA, the CDR3 is TGCGCCAGCAGCCAAGCCGGGACGCATGAAGGGGAGCAGTGCTTC. The V gene is TRBV4-1, the J gene TRBJ2-7, with D perhaps being TRBD1 or TRBD2 (5 bases each). From germline, CDR1 is MGHRA and CDR2 YSYEKL. The length of the CDR3 is 15 residues.